The following is a T cell receptor beta chain sequence with its context. Antigen unknown. Sequencing used immunoSEQ multiplex PCR; TCRdb keeps in-frame clones, though not all of them. The sample carries under 75,000 clones, 88% recorded once. This sample was included in a study of PD-1 blockade in mismatch repair-deficient tumors. Study-level information: Patients had 11 to 13 mismatch repair-deficient cancer types and were previously treated and progressing. Study-level results: After pembrolizumab, tumor-resident clones rose rapidly, then generally contracted before radiologic responses.

V was shortened by 3 bases and J by 5 bases, with 17 bases between the two germline ends. Germline CDR1 and CDR2: MDHEN and SYDVKM. The CDR3 runs 16 residues. All patients were mismatch repair deficient, assessed by either PCR or immunohistochemistry. The TCR-sequenced patients were a few responders to pembrolizumab. The input for sequencing was peripheral blood, taken 52 weeks after starting pembrolizumab. This clonotype originated in an adult with mismatch repair-deficient cancer. The J gene is TRBJ2-1, the V gene TRBV28, with D perhaps matching TRBD2 (6 bases). This CDR3 is CASSLFSGYINNEQFF. CDR3 sequence (DNA): TGTGCCAGCAGTTTGTTTAGCGGTTATATAAACAATGAGCAGTTCTTC.